This T cell receptor (beta chain) comes out of a study of T cells after yellow fever vaccination. Across the study: Low-cell-number fractions underwent preparation using SMART-Seq v4 Ultra Low Input.

TCRdb passed the 5' RACE reads through MiXCR, listing each CDR3 protein once. The repertoire has 300,000 to 400,000 distinct CDR3 sequences, around 13% of them found once; the top ten carry 3% to 4%. With 5 bases removed from V and 1 base from J, the gap between germline ends came to 9 bases. The CDR3 has 14 residues. This clonotype was seen more than once but under ten times. This receptor was identified in a young man who received the YFV17D yellow fever vaccine. The starting material was CD4+ T cells sorted from PBMCs, obtained 15 days after the yellow fever booster vaccination. V gene TRBV12-3 or TRBV12-4 combines with J gene TRBJ1-5; D is undetermined. In nucleotides, the CDR3 is TGTGCCAGCAGTGACGTACAGAGCAATCAGCCCCAGCATTTT. Translated, it gives CASSDVQSNQPQHF.